The T cell receptor (beta chain) described here comes from a study of CD8 T cells in ankylosing spondylitis. Preparation of TCR beta libraries was done by quantitative 5'-RACE with molecular barcodes. From the 5' RACE reads, TCRdb called clonotypes with MiXCR, one entry per CDR3 protein. This table has 150,000 or so distinct CDR3 sequences, around a third appearing once. A note on this clonotype: The target antigen is unknown.

J lost 3 bases, V lost 8 bases, and 14 bases had no gene match. The germline V gene encodes CDR1 SNHLY and CDR2 FYNNEI. CDR3 length: 16 amino acids. Regarding the study as a whole: Those disease-linked clones were CD8+; they were also relatively rare in peripheral blood. Matched ankylosing spondylitis synovial fluid reportedly showed significant enrichment of disease-linked clones. Characteristic, it appeared, of ankylosing spondylitis blood was a TCR beta motif of eight or nine highly homologous variants.

The clonotype originates from a male donor with ankylosing spondylitis. Material for sequencing was synovial fluid, either unsorted or a sorted T cell fraction (not recorded which). The V and J genes are TRBV2 and TRBJ1-1; the match to TRBD1 covers 8 bases. This CDR3 is CASRRTGSVGHTEAFF. The CDR3 DNA sequence: TGTGCCAGCCGTAGGACAGGGTCAGTCGGCCACACTGAAGCTTTCTTT.